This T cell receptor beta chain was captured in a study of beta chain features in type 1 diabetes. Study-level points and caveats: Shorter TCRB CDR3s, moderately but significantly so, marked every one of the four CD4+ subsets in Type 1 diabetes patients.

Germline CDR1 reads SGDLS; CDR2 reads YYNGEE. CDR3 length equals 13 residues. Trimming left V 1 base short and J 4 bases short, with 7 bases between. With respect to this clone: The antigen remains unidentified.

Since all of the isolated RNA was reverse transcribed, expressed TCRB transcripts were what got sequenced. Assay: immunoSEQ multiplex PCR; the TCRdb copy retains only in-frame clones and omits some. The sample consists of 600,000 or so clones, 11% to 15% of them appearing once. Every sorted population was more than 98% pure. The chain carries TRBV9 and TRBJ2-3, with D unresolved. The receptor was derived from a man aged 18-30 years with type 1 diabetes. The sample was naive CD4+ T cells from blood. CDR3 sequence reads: CASSVLSSDTQYF. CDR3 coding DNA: TGTGCCAGCAGCGTACTGAGTTCAGATACGCAGTATTTT.